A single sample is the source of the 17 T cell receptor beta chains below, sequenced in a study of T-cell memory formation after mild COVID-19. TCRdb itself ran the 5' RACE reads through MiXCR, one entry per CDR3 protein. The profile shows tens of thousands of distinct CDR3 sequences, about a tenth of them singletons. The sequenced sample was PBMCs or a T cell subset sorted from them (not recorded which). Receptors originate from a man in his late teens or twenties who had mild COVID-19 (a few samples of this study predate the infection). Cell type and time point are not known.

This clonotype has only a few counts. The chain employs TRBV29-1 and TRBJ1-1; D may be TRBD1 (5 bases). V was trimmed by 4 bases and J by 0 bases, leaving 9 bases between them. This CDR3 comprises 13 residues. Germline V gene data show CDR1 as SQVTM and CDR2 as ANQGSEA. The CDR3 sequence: CSVGRGMNTEAFF. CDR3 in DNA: TGCAGCGTTGGTCGGGGGATGAACACTGAAGCTTTCTTT.

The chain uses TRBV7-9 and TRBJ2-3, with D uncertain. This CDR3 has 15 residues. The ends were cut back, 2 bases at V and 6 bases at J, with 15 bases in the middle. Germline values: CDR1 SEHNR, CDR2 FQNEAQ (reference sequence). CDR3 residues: CASSLSGARMDTQYF. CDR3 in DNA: TGTGCCAGCAGCTTATCAGGCGCCCGGATGGATACGCAGTATTTT.

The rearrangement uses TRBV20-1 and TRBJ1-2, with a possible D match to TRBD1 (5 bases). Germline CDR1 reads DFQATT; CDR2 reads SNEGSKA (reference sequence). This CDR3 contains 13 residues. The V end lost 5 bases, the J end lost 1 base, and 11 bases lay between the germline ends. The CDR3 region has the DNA TGCAGTGCTGGGGGGACGGATAACTATGGCTACACCTTC. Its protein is CSAGGTDNYGYTF.

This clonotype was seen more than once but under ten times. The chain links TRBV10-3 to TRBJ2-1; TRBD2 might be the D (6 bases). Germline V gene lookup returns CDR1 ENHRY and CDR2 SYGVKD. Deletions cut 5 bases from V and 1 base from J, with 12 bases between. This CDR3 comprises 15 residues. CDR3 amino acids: CAISSLAGSYNEQFF. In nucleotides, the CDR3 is TGTGCCATCAGTAGTCTCGCGGGGTCCTACAATGAGCAGTTCTTC.

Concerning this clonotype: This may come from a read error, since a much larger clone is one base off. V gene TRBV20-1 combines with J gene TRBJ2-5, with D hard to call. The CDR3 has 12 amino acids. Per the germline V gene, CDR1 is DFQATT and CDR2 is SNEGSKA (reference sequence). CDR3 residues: CSARGQHQTKYF. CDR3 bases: TGCAGTGCTAGAGGCCAGCATCAGACCAAGTACTTC.

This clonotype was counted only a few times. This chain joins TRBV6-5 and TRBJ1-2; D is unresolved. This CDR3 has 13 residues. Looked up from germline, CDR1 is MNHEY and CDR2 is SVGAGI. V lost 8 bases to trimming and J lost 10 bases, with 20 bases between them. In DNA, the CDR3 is TGTGCCAGCGTGTACGGTTCCCCCCCCCTCTACACCTTC. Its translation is CASVYGSPPLYTF.

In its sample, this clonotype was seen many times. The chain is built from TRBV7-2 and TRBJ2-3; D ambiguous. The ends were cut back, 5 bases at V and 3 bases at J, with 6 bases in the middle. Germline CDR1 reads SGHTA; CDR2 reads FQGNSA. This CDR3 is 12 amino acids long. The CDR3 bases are TGTGCCAGCAGCCTTTTTACAGATACGCAGTATTTT. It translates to CASSLFTDTQYF.

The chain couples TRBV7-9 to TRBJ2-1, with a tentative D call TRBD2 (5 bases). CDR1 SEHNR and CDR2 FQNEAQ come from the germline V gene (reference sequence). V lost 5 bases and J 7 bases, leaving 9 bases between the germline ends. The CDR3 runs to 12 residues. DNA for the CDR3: TGTGCCAGCAGCCAGACGGGGAATGAGCAGTTCTTC. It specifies CASSQTGNEQFF.

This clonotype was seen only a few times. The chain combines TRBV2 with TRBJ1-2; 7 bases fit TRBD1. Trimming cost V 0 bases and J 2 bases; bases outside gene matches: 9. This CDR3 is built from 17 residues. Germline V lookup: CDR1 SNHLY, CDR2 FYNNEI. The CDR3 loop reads CASSEAERGGLNYGYTF. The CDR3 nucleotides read TGTGCCAGCAGTGAAGCCGAGCGAGGGGGCCTAAACTATGGCTACACCTTC.

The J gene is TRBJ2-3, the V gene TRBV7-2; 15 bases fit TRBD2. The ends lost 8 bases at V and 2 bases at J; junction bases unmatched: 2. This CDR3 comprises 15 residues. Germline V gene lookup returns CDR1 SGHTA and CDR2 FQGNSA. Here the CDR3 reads CASGTSGGYTDTQYF. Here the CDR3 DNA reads TGTGCCAGCGGGACTAGCGGGGGGTACACAGATACGCAGTATTTT.

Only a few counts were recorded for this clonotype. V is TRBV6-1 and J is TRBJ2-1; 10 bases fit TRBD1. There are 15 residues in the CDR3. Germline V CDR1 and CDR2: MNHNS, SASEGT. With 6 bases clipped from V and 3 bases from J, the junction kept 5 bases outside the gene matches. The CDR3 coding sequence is TGTGCCAGCAGACCGACAGGGGGCAGCTACAATGAGCAGTTCTTC. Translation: CASRPTGGSYNEQFF.

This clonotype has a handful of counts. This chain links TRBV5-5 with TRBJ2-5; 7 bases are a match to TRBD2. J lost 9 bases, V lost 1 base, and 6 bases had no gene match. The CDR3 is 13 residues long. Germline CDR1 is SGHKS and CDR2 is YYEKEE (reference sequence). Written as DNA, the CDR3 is TGTGCCAGCAGCTTGAAGTGGGGGGGGGCCCAGTACTTC. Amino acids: CASSLKWGGAQYF. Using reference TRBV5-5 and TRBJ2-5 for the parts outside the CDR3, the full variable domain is DAGVTQSPTHLIKTRGQQVTLRCSPISGHKSVSWYQQVLGQGPQFIFQYYEKEERGRGNFPDRFSARQFPNYSSELNVNALLLGDSALYLCASSLKWGGAQYFGPGTRLLVL.

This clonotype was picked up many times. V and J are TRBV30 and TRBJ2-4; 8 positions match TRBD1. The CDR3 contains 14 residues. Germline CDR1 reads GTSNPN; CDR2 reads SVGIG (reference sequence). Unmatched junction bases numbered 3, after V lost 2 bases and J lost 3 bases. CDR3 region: CAWSLTGGKNIQYF. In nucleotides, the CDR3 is TGTGCCTGGAGTCTTACAGGGGGCAAAAACATTCAGTACTTC.

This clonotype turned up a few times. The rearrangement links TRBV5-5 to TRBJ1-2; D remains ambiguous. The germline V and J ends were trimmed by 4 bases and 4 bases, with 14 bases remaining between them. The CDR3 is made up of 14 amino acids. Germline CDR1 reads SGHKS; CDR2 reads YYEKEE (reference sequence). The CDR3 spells CASSPSPGRYGYTF. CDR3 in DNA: TGTGCCAGCAGCCCAAGCCCGGGTCGCTATGGCTACACCTTC.

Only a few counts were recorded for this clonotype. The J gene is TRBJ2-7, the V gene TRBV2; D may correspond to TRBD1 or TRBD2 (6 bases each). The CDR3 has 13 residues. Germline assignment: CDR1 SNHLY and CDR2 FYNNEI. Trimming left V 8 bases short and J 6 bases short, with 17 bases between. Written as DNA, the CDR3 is TGTGCCAGCTGGGGGGCCCGGGTGGCCGAGCAGTACTTC. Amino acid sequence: CASWGARVAEQYF.

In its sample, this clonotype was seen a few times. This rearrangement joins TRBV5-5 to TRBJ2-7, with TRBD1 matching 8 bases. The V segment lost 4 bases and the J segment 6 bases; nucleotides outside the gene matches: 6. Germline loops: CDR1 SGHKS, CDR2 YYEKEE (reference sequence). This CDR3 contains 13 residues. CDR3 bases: TGTGCCAGCAGCAGGACCACAGGGGGCGAGCAGTACTTC. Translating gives CASSRTTGGEQYF.

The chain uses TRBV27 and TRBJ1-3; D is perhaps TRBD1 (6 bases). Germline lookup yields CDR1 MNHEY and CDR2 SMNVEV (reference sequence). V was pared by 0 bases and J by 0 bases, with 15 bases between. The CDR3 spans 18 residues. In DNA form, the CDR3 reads TGTGCCAGCAGTTTATCGGGTACAGGGCCCCGCTCTGGAAACACCATATATTTT. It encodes CASSLSGTGPRSGNTIYF.